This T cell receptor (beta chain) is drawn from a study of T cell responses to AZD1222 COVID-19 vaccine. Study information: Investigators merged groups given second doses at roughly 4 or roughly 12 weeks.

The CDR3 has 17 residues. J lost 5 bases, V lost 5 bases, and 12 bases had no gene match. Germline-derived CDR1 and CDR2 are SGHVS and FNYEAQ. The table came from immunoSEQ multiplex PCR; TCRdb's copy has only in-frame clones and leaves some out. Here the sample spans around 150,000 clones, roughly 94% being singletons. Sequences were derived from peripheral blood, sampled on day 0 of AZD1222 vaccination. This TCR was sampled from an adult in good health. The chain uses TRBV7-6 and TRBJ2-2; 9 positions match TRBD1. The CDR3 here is CASSPMGGTGRTGELFF. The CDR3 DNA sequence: TGTGCCAGCAGCCCCATGGGCGGGACAGGGCGTACCGGGGAGCTGTTTTTT.